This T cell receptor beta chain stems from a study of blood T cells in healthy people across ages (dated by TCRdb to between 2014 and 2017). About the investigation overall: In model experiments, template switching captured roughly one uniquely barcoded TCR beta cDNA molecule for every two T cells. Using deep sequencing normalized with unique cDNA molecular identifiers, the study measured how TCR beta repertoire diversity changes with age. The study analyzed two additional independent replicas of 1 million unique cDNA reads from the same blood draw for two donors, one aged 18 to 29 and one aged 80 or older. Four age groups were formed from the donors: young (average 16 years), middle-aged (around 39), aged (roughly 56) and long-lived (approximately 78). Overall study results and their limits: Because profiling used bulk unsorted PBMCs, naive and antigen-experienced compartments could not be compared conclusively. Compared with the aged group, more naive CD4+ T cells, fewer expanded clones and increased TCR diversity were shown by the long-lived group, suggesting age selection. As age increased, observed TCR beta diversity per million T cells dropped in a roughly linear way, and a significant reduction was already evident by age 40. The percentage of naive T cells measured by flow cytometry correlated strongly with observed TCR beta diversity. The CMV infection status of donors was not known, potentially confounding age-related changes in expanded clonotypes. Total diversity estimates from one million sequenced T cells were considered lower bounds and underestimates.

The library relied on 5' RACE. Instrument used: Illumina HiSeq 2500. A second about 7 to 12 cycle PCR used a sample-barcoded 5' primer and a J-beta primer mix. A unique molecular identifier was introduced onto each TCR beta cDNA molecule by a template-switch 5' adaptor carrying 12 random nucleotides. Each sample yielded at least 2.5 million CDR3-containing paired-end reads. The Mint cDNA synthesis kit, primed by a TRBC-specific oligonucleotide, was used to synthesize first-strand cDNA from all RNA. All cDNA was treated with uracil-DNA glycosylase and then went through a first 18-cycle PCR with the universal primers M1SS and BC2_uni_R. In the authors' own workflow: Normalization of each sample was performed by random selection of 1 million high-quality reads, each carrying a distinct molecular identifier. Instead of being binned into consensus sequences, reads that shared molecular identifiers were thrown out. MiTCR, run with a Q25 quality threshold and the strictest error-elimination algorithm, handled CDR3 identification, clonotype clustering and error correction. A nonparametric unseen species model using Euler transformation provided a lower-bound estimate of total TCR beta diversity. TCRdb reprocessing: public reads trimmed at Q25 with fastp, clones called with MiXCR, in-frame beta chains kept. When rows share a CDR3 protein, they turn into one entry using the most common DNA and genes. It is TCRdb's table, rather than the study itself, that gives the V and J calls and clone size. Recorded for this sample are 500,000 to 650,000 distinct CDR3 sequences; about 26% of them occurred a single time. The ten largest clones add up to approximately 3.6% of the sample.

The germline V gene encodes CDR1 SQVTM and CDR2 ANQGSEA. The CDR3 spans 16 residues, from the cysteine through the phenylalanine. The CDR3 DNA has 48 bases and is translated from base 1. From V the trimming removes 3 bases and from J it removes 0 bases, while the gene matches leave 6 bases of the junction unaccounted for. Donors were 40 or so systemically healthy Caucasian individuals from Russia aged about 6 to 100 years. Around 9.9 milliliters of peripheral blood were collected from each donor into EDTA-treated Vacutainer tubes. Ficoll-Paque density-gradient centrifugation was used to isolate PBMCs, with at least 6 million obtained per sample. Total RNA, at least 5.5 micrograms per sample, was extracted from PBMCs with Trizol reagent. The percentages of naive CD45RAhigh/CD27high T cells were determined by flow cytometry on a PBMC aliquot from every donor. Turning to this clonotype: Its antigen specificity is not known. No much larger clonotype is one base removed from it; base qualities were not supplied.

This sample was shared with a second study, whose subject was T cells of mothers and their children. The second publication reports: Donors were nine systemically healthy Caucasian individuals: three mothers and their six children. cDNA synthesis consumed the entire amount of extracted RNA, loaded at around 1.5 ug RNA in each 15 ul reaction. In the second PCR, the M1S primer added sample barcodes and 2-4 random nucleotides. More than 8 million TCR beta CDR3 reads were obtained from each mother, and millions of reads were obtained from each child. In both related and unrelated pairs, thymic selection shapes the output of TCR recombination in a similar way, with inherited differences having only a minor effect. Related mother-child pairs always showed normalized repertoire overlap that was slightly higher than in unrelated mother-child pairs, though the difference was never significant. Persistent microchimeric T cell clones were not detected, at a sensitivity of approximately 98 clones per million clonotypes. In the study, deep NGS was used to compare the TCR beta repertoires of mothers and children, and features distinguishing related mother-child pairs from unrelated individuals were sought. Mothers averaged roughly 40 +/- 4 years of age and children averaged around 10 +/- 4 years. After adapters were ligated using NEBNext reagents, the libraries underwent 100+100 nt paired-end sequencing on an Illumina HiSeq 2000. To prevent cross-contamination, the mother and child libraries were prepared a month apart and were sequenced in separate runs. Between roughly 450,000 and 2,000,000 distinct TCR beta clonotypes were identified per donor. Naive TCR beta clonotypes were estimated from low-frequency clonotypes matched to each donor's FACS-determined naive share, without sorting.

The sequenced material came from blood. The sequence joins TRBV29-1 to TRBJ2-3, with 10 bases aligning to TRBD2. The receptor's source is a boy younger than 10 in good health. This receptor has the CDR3 CSVDPGTSVSTDTQYF. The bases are TGCAGCGTTGACCCCGGGACTAGCGTAAGCACAGATACGCAGTATTTT.